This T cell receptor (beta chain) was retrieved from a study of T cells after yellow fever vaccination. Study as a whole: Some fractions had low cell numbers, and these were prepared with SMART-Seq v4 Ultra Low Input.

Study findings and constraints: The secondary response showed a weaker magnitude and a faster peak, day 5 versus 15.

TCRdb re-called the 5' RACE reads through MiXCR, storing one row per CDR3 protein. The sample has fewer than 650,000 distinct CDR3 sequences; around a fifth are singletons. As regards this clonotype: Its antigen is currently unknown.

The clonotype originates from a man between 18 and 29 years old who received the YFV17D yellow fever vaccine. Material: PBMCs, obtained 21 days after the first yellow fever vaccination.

The DNA for the CDR3 is TGCAGTGCTAGATTGGGGGGGCTCACTGAAGCTTTCTTT. Amino acids: CSARLGGLTEAFF. The V call is TRBV20-1, the J call TRBJ1-1; TRBD1 might be the D (6 bases). Germline V gene lookup returns CDR1 DFQATT and CDR2 SNEGSKA (reference sequence). Trimming took 2 bases from V and 4 from J, leaving 11 bases between them. This CDR3 contains 13 residues.